This T cell receptor beta chain is from a study of T cell repertoires in cytomegalovirus infection. General study results and limits: HLA-C-restricted TCR beta clonotypes specific for CMV led the ex vivo response.

Via MiXCR, TCRdb re-called the reads, giving one row per CDR3 protein. Of some 200,000 distinct CDR3 sequences detected, 8% to 10% appear once; the ten largest clones hold about 4.6%. As for this clonotype: Its antigen is unidentified.

The CDR3 has 15 amino acids. The germline V gene has CDR1 SGHTA and CDR2 FQGNSA. V lost 1 base to trimming and J lost 2 bases, with 10 bases between them. Sequencing input: PBMCs. The chain employs TRBV7-2 and TRBJ2-3; D gene uncertain. The clonotype comes from a human donor in good health (CMV status not recorded). Some clones in this sample may be carry-over from other donors' samples. The CDR3 region is CASSLGAPNTDTQYF. CDR3 nucleotides: TGTGCCAGCAGCTTAGGGGCTCCCAACACAGATACGCAGTATTTT.